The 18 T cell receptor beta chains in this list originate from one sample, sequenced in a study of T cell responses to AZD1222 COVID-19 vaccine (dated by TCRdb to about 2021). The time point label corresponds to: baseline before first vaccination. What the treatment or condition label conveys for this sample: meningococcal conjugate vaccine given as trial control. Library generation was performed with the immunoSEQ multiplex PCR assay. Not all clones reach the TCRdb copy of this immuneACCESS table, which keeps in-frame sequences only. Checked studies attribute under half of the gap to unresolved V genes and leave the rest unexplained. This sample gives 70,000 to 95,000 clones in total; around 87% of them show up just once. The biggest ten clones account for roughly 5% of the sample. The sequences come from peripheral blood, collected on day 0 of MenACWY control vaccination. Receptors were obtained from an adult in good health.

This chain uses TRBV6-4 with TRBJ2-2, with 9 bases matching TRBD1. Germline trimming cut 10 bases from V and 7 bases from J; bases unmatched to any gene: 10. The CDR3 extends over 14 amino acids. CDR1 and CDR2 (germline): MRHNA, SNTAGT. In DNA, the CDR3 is TGTGCCACCTCCAGACAGGGGGTAGACGGGGAGCTGTTTTTT. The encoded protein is CATSRQGVDGELFF.

The CDR3 coding sequence is TGTGCCAGCAGCTCAGACAGGGGGCGCGTCGGTGAGCAGTTCTTC. Its protein product is CASSSDRGRVGEQFF. The chain combines TRBV7-2 with TRBJ2-1; 10 bases align to TRBD1. This CDR3 spans 15 amino acids. CDR1 SGHTA and CDR2 FQGNSA come from the germline V gene. The V and J ends lost 4 bases and 9 bases, in that order; junction bases with no gene match: 9.

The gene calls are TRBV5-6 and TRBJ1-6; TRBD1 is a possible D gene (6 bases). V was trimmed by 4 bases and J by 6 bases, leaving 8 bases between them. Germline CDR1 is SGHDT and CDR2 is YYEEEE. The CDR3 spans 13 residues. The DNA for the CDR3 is TGTGCCAGCAGCCCAGGGGTTAATTCACCCCTCCACTTT. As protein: CASSPGVNSPLHF.

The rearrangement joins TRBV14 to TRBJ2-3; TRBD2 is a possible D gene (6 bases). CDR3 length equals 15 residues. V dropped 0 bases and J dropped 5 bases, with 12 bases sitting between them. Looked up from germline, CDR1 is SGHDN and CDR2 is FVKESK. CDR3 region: CASSQDGGYGDTQYF. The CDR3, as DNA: TGTGCCAGCAGCCAAGATGGGGGGTATGGAGATACGCAGTATTTT.

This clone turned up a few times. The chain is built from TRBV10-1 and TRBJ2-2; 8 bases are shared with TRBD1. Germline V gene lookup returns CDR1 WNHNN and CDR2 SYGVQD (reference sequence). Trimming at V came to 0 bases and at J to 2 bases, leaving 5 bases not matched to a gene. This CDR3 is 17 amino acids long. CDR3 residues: CASSESWGTGNTGELFF. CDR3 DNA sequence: TGCGCCAGCAGTGAGTCGTGGGGGACAGGTAACACCGGGGAGCTGTTTTTT.

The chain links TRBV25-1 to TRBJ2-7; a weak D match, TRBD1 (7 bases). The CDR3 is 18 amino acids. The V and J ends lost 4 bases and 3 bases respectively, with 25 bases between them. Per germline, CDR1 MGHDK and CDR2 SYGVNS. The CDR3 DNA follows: TGTGCCAGCAGTGGACCGAGGTACAGGGGAGGTAGCTACTACGAGCAGTACTTC. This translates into CASSGPRYRGGSYYEQYF.

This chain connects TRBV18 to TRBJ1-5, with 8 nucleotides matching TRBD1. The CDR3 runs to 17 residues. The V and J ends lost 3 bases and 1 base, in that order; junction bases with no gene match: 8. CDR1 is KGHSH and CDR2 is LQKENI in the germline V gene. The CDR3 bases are TGTGCCAGCTCACCTCTGGACAGGGTTGGAAGCAATCAGCCCCAGCATTTT. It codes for CASSPLDRVGSNQPQHF.

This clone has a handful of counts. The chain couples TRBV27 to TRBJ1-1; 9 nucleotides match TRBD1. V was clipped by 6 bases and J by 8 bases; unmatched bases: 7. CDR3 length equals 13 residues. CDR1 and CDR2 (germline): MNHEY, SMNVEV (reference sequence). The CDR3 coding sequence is TGTGCCAGCAGACGGACAGGGGAGACCGAAGCTTTCTTT. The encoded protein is CASRRTGETEAFF.

The CDR3 nucleotides are TGCGCCAGCAGCAATACCCTACGGACAGCAACTAATGAAAAACTGTTTTTT. This sequence encodes CASSNTLRTATNEKLFF. J is TRBJ1-4 and V is TRBV5-1; D is possibly TRBD1 (6 bases). V lost 4 bases and J 0 bases, leaving 16 bases between the germline ends. The CDR3 covers 17 residues. CDR1 and CDR2 (germline): SGHRS, YFSETQ.

The CDR3 loop is CASSSRLPGDRDHEQYF. For the CDR3, the DNA is TGTGCCAGCAGCTCTAGGCTGCCGGGGGACAGGGACCACGAGCAGTACTTC. The rearrangement joins TRBV7-2 to TRBJ2-7; TRBD1 aligns across 9 bases. With V trimmed by 4 bases and J by 5 bases, 15 bases remained unmatched. Germline values: CDR1 SGHTA, CDR2 FQGNSA. The CDR3 is 17 residues long.

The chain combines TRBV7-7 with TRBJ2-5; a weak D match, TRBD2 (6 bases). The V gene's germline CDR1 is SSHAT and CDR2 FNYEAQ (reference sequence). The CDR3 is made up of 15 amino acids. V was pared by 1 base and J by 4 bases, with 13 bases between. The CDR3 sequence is CASSLEVGSGETQYF. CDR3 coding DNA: TGTGCCAGCAGCTTAGAGGTCGGGAGCGGAGAGACCCAGTACTTC.

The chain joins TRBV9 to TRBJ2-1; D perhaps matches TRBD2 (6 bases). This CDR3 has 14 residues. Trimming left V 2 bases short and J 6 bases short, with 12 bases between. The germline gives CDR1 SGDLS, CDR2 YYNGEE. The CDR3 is CASSVWTTPNEQFF. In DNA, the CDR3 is TGTGCCAGCAGCGTTTGGACTACCCCCAATGAGCAGTTCTTC.

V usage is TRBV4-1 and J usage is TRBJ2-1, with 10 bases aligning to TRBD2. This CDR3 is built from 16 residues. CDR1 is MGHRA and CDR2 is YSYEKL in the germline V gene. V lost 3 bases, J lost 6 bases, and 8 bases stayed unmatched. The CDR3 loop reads CASSHSSGSISNEQFF. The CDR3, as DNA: TGCGCCAGCAGCCACTCTAGCGGGAGTATTAGCAATGAGCAGTTCTTC.

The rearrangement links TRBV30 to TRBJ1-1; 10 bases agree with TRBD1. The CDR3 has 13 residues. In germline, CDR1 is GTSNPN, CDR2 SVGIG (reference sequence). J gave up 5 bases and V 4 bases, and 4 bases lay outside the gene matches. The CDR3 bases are TGTGCCTGGACTCGGACAGGGGGAACTGAAGCTTTCTTT. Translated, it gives CAWTRTGGTEAFF.

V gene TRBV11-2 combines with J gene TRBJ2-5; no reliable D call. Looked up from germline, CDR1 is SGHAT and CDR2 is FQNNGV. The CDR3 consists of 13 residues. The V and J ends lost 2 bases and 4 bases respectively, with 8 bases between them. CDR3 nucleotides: TGTGCCAGCAGCTTAAGCCTCGGAGAGACCCAGTACTTC. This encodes CASSLSLGETQYF.

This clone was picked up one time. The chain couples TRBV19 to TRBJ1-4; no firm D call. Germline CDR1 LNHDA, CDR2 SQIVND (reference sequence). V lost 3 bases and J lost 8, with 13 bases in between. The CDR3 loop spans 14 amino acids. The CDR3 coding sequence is TGTGCCAGTAGTATCGCCCGATTGGGGGAAAAACTGTTTTTT. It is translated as CASSIARLGEKLFF.

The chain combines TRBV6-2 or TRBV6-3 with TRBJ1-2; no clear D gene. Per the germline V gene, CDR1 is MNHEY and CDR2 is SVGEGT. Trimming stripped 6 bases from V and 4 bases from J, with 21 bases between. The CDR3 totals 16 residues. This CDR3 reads CASSPLTLGSFYGYTF. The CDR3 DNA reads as TGTGCCAGCAGCCCTCTTACCCTGGGCAGTTTCTATGGCTACACCTTC.

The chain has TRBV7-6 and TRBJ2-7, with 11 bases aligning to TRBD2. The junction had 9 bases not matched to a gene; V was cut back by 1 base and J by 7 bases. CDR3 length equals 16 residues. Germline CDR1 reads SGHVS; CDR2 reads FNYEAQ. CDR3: CASSLVIAGGPWEQYF. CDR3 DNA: TGTGCCAGCAGCTTAGTGATAGCGGGAGGGCCCTGGGAGCAGTACTTC.